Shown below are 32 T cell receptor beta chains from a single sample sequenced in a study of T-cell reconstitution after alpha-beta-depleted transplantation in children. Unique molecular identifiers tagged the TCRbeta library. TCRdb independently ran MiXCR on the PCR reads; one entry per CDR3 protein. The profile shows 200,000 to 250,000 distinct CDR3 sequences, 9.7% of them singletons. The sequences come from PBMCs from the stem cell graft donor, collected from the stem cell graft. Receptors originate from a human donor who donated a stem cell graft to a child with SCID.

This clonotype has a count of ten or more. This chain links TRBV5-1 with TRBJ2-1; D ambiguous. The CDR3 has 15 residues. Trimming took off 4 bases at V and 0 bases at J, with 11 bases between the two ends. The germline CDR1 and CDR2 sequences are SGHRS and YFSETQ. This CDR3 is CASSKDVSSYNEQFF. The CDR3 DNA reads TGCGCCAGCAGCAAAGACGTAAGCTCCTACAATGAGCAGTTCTTC.

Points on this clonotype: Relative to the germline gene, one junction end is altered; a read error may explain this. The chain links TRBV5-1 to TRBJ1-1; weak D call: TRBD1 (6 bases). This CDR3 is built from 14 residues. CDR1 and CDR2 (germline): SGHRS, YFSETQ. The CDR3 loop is CAGRGLGVNTEAFF. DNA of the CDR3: TGCGCCGGCAGGGGACTGGGGGTGAACACTGAAGCTTTCTTT.

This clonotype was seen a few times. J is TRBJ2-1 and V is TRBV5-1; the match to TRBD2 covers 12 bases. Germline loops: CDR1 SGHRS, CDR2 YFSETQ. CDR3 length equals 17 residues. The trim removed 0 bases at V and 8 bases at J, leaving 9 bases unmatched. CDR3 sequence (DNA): TGCGCCAGCAGCTTGGAACCTAGCGGGGGGGCCGCGGATGAGCAGTTCTTC. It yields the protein CASSLEPSGGAADEQFF.

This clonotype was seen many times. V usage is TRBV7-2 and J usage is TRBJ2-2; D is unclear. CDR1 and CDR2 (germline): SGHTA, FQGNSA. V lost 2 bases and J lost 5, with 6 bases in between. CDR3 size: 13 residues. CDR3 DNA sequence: TGTGCCAGCAGCTTATGGGTTACCGGGGAGCTGTTTTTT. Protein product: CASSLWVTGELFF. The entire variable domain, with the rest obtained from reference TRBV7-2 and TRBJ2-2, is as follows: GAGVSQSPSNKVTEKGKDVELRCDPISGHTALYWYRQSLGQGLEFLIYFQGNSAPDKSGLPSDRFSAERTGGSVSTLTIQRTQQEDSAVYLCASSLWVTGELFFGEGSRLTVL.

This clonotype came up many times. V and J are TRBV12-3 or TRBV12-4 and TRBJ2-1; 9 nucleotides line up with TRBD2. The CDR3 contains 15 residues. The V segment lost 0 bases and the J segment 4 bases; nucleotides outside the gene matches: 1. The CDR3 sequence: CASSLASGGYNEQFF. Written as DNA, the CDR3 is TGTGCCAGCAGTTTAGCTAGCGGGGGTTACAATGAGCAGTTCTTC.

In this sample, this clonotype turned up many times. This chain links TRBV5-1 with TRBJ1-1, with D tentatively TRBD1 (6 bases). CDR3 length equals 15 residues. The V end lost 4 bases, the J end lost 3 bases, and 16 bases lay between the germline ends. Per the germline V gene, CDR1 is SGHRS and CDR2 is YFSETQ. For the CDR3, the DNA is TGCGCCAGCAGCCGGGACACCCGGGCGGACACTGAAGCTTTCTTT. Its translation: CASSRDTRADTEAFF.

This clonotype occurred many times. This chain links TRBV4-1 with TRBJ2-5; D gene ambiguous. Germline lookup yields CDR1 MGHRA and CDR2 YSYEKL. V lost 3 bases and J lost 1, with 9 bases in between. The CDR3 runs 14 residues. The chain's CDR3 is CASSHSTVQETQYF. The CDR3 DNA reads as TGCGCCAGCAGCCATAGTACAGTCCAAGAGACCCAGTACTTC.

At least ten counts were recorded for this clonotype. The CDR3 loop is CASSLGQEYTEAFF. As DNA, the CDR3 is TGTGCCAGCAGCTTAGGACAGGAGTACACTGAAGCTTTCTTT. This chain connects TRBV7-9 to TRBJ1-1, with D tentatively TRBD1 (6 bases). The CDR3 contains 14 residues. Germline-derived CDR1 and CDR2 are SEHNR and FQNEAQ (reference sequence). With 1 base removed from V and 3 bases from J, the gap between germline ends came to 9 bases.

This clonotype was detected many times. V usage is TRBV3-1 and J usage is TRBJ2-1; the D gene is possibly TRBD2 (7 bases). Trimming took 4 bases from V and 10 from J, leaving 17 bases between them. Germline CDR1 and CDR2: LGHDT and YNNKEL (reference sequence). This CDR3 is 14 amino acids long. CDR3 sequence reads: CASSPNLGGPEQFF. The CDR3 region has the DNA TGTGCCAGCAGCCCTAATTTGGGGGGGCCCGAGCAGTTCTTC.

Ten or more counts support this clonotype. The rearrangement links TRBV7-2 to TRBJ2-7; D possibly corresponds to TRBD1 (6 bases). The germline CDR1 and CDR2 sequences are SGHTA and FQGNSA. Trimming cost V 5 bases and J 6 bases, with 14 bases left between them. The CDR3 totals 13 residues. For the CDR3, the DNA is TGTGCCAGCAGCCTACAGGGTTCCCTCGAGCAGTACTTC. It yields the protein CASSLQGSLEQYF. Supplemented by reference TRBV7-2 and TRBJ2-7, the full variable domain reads GAGVSQSPSNKVTEKGKDVELRCDPISGHTALYWYRQSLGQGLEFLIYFQGNSAPDKSGLPSDRFSAERTGGSVSTLTIQRTQQEDSAVYLCASSLQGSLEQYFGPGTRLTVT.

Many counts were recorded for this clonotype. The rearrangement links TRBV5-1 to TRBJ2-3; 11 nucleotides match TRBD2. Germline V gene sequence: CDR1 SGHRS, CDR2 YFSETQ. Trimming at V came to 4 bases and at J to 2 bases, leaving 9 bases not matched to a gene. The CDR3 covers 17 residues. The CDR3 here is CASSLVLAGDFTDTQYF. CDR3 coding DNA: TGCGCCAGCAGCCTAGTACTAGCGGGGGACTTCACAGATACGCAGTATTTT.

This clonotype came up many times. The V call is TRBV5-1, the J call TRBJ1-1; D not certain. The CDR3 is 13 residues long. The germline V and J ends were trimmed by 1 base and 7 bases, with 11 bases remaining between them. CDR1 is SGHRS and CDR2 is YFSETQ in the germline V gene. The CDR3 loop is CASSLTQKGEAFF. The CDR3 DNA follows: TGCGCCAGCAGCTTGACACAAAAGGGTGAAGCTTTCTTT.

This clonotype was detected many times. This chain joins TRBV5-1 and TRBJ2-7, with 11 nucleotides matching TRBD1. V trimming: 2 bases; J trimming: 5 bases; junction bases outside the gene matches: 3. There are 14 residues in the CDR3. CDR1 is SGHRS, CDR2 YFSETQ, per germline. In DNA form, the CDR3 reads TGCGCCAGCAGCTTCTGGACAGGGGGCAACGAGCAGTACTTC. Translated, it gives CASSFWTGGNEQYF.

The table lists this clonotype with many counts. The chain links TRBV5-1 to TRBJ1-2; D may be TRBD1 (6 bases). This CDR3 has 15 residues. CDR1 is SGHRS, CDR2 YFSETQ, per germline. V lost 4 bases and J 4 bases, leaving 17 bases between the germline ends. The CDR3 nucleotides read TGCGCCAGCAGCGTGACTCCAGGGGCCACCTATGGCTACACCTTC. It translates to CASSVTPGATYGYTF.

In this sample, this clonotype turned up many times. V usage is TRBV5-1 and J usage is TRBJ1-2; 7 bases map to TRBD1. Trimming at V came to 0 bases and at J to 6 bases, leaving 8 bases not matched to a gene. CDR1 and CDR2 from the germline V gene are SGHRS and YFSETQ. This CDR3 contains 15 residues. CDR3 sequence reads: CASSLETGTADGYTF. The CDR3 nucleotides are TGCGCCAGCAGCTTGGAGACCGGGACAGCAGATGGCTACACCTTC.

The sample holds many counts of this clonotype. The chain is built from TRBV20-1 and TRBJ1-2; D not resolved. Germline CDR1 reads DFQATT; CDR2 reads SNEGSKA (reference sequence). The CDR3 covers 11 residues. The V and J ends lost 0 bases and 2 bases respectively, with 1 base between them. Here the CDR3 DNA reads TGCAGTGCTAGAGACAACTATGGCTACACCTTC. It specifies CSARDNYGYTF.

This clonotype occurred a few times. CDR3 nucleotide sequence: TGTGCCAGTACAGGGGGCGCAGGAGTTGGCACTGAAGCTTTCTTT. Its protein product is CASTGGAGVGTEAFF. The J gene is TRBJ1-1, the V gene TRBV18, with TRBD1 matching over 9 bases. The length of the CDR3 is 15 residues. Trimming at V came to 9 bases and at J to 4 bases, leaving 12 bases not matched to a gene. CDR1 is KGHSH and CDR2 is LQKENI in the germline V gene.

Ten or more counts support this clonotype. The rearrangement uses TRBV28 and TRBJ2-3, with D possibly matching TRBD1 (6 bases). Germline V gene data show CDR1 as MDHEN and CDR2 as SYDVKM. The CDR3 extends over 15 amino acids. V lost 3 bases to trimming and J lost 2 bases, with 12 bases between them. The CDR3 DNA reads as TGTGCCAGCAGTTTGTCCGGGACACACACAGATACGCAGTATTTT. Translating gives CASSLSGTHTDTQYF.

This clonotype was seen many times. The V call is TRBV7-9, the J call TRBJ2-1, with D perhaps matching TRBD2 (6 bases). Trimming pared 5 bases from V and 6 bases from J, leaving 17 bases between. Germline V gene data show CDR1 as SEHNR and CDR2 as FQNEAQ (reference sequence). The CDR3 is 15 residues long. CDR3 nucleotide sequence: TGTGCCAGCAGCCCTTACGGGGGTCCCAGCAATGAGCAGTTCTTC. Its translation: CASSPYGGPSNEQFF.

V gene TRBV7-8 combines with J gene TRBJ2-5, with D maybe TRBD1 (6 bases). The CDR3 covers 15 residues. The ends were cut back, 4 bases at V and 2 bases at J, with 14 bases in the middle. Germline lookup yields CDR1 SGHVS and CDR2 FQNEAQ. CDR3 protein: CASSSGQLLQETQYF. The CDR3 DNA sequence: TGTGCCAGCAGCTCGGGACAATTGTTACAAGAGACCCAGTACTTC.

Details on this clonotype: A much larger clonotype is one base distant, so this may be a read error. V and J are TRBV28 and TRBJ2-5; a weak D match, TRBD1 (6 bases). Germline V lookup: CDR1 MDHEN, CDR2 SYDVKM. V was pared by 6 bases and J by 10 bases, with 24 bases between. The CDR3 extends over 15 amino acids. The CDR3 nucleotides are TGTGCCAGCAGCTCCACCGAGGACAGCCTCGAGGACCAGTACTTC. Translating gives CASSSTEDSLEDQYF.

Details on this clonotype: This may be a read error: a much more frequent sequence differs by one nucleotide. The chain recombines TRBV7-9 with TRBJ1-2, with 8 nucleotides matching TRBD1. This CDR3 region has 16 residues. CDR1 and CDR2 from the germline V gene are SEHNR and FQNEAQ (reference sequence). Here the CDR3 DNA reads TGTGCCAGCAGCTTAGTTCCCACAGGGGGTAGCTATGGCGACACCTTC. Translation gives CASSLVPTGGSYGDTF.

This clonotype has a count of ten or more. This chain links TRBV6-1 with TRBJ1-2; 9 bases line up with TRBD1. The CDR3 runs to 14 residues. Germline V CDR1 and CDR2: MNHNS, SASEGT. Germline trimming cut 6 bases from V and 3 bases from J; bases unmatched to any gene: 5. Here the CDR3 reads CASSPWTGDYGYTF. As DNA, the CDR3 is TGTGCCAGCAGCCCCTGGACAGGGGACTATGGCTACACCTTC.

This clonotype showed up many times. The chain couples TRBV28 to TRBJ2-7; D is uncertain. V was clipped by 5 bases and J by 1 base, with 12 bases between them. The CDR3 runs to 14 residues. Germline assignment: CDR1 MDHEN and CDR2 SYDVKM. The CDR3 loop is CASSHSWESYEQYF. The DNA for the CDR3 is TGTGCCAGCAGTCACTCATGGGAATCCTACGAGCAGTACTTC.

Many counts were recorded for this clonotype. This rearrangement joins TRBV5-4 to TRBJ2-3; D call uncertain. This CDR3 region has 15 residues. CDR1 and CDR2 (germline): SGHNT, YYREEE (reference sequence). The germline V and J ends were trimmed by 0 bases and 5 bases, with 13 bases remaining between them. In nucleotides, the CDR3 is TGTGCCAGCAGCTTGGTCTATGGCGGAGAAGATACGCAGTATTTT. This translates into CASSLVYGGEDTQYF.

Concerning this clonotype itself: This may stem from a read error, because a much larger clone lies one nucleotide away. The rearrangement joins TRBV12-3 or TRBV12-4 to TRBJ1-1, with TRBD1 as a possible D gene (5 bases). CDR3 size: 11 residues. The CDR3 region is CASTRVTEASF. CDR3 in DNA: TGTGCCAGCACCAGGGTCACTGAAGCTTCCTTT.

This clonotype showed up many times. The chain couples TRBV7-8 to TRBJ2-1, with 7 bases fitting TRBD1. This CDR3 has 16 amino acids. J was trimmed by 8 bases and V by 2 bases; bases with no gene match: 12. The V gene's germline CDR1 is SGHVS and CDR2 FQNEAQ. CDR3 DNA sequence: TGTGCCAGCAGCTTATTACCCCGAGGGGGCATAGATGAGCAGTTCTTC. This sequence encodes CASSLLPRGGIDEQFF.

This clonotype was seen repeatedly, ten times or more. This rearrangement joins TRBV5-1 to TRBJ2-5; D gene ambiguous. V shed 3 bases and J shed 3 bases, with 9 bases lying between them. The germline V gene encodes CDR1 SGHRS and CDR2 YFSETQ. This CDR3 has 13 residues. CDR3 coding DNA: TGCGCCAGCAGCTGGGCGGCTGAAGAGACCCAGTACTTC. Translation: CASSWAAEETQYF.

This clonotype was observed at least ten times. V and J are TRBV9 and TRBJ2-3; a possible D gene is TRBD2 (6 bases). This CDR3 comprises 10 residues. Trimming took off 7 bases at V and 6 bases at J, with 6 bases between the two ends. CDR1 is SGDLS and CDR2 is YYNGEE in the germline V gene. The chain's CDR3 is CASGGDTQYF. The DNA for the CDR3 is TGTGCCAGCGGGGGGGATACGCAGTATTTT.

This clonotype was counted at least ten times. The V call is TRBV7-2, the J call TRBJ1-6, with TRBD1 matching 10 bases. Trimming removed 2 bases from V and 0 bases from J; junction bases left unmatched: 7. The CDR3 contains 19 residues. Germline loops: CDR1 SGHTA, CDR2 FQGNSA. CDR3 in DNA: TGTGCCAGCAGCTTATGGCCGACAGGGGGCGGCTCCTATAATTCACCCCTCCACTTT. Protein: CASSLWPTGGGSYNSPLHF.

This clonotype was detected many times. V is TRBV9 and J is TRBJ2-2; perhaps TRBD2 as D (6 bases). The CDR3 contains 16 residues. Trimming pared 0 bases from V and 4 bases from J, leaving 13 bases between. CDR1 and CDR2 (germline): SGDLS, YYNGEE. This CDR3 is CASSVAGPGGTGELFF. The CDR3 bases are TGTGCCAGCAGCGTAGCTGGCCCCGGGGGCACCGGGGAGCTGTTTTTT.

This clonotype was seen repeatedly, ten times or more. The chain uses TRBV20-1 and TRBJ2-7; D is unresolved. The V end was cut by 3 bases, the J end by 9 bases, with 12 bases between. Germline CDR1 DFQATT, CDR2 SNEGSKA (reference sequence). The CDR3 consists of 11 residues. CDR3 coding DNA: TGCAGTGCTAGGACCCCTACTGGGCAGTACTTC. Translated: CSARTPTGQYF.